This T cell receptor beta chain was recovered during a study of shared clonotypes between healthy human individuals. The protocol was immunoSEQ multiplex PCR, while the TCRdb copy is restricted to in-frame clones and leaves out a portion. The sample has roughly 450,000 clones, 70% to 80% seen once. Sequenced sample: PBMCs. This TCR came from a woman aged 40 to 50 in good health. Some clones in this sample may be carry-over from other donors' samples.

The CDR3 coding sequence is TGTGCCAGCAGCCTGGGCCCCATCGGTAGCTATGGCTACACCTTC. This encodes CASSLGPIGSYGYTF. The V gene is TRBV5-4, the J gene TRBJ1-2; unclear D gene. Per germline, CDR1 SGHNT and CDR2 YYREEE (reference sequence). V lost 4 bases and J 4 bases, leaving 17 bases between the germline ends. This CDR3 is built from 15 residues.